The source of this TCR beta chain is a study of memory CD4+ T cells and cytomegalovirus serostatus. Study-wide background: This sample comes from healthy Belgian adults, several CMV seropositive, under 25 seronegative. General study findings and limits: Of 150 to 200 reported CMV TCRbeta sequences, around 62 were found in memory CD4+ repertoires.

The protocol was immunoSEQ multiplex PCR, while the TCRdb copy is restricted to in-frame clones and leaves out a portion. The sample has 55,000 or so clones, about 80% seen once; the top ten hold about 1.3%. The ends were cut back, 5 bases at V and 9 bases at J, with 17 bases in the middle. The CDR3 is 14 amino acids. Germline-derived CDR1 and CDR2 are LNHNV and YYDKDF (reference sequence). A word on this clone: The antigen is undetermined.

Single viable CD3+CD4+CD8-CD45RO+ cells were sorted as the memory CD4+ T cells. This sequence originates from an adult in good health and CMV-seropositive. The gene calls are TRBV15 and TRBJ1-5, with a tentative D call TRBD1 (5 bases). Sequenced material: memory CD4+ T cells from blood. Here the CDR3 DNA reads TGTGCCACCAGCCACCAACGGGACCCGAGGCCCCAGCATTTT. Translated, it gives CATSHQRDPRPQHF. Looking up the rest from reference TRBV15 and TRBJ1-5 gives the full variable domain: DAMVIQNPRYQVTQFGKPVTLSCSQTLNHNVMYWYQQKSSQAPKLLFHYYDKDFNNEADTPDNFQSRRPNTSFCFLDIRSPGLGDTAMYLCATSHQRDPRPQHFGDGTRLSIL.